The 2 T cell receptor beta chains reported below all come from one sample, sequenced in a study of cytomegalovirus exposure and HLA in healthy donors. The PCR was carried out with 60 Vbeta primers and 13 Jbeta primers. Sequenced by immunoSEQ multiplex PCR; TCRdb stores in-frame clones only, minus some. The data hold 150,000 or so clones, with around 77% observed a single time. The sequencing sample was made of PBMCs. The receptors here all came from a middle-aged woman in good health and CMV-seronegative.

V and J are TRBV28 and TRBJ1-1; TRBD1 aligns across 8 bases. V gave up 8 bases and J gave up 9 bases; unmatched junction bases: 14. In germline, CDR1 is MDHEN, CDR2 SYDVKM. The CDR3 is 14 amino acids. CDR3 DNA: TGTGCCAGCCGGGGGCGGCAGGGGGCAATGAAAGCTTTCTTT. This encodes CASRGRQGAMKAFF.

The chain combines TRBV5-1 with TRBJ2-1; 9 nucleotides align to TRBD2. The V and J ends lost 0 bases and 6 bases, in that order; junction bases with no gene match: 7. The V gene's germline CDR1 is SGHRS and CDR2 YFSETQ. This CDR3 spans 16 amino acids. CDR3 coding DNA: TGCGCCAGCAGCTTGGAGACTAGCGGAGGACCCAATGAGCAGTTCTTC. Translating it yields CASSLETSGGPNEQFF.